Listed here are 29 T cell receptor beta chains from one sample, sequenced in a study of CD8 T cells in Susac syndrome. Random hexamers were used to reverse transcribe the RNA input (about 0.45 to 1 ug). TCRdb re-called the immunoSEQ multiplex PCR reads with MiXCR, one entry per CDR3 protein. The sample has about 290,000 distinct CDR3 sequences, 75% to 90% seen once; the top ten hold under 0.2%. The material sequenced was CD8+ T cells from PBMCs. These receptors all come from a human donor with multiple sclerosis.

V usage is TRBV15 and J usage is TRBJ1-4; tentative D call: TRBD1 (5 bases). The length of the CDR3 is 15 residues. The germline gives CDR1 LNHNV, CDR2 YYDKDF (reference sequence). Between the trimmed V and J ends, which lost 9 bases and 7 bases, there was a span of 21 bases. CDR3 loop: CATTPLRGIGEKLFF. The CDR3 DNA reads TGTGCCACTACCCCTTTGCGGGGGATCGGTGAAAAACTGTTTTTT.

A remark on this clonotype: The junction does not match germline at one end; this may be a read error. This sequence joins TRBV23-1 and TRBJ2-2; D might be TRBD2 (5 bases). TRBV23-1 is reported as an ORF; its role is uncertain. This CDR3 has 16 residues. The CDR3: CASSLSGIREHRGAVF. The CDR3 DNA sequence: TGCGCCAGCAGTCTCTCGGGGATACGCGAACACCGGGGAGCTGTTTTT.

V usage is TRBV14 and J usage is TRBJ2-1; possibly TRBD2 for D (6 bases). The germline V gene has CDR1 SGHDN and CDR2 FVKESK. V shed 4 bases and J shed 4 bases, with 17 bases lying between them. CDR3 length equals 16 residues. CDR3 DNA: TGTGCCAGCAGCCCACGCCCGGGAGTAGGGTACAATGAGCAGTTCTTC. Translating gives CASSPRPGVGYNEQFF.

V and J are TRBV20-1 and TRBJ2-7; TRBD2 matches 8 bases. The CDR3 loop spans 15 amino acids. V dropped 0 bases and J dropped 6; count of bases not matched to a gene: 10. Germline V CDR1 and CDR2: DFQATT, SNEGSKA (reference sequence). The CDR3 sequence is CSARELSGDTGEQYF. The CDR3 DNA reads TGCAGTGCTAGAGAGCTTAGCGGGGACACGGGCGAGCAGTACTTC.

The V call is TRBV13, the J call TRBJ2-7; 15 nucleotides match TRBD2. CDR3 length: 15 residues. The V and J ends lost 4 bases and 7 bases, in that order; junction bases with no gene match: 5. Germline CDR1 PRHDT, CDR2 FYEKMQ (reference sequence). CDR3 nucleotides: TGTGCCAGCAGCTCCTGGACTAGCGGGAGGGGTGAGCAGTACTTC. Protein: CASSSWTSGRGEQYF.

This clonotype was counted once. The chain uses TRBV15 and TRBJ2-2; 11 bases are a match to TRBD1. V gave up 8 bases and J gave up 3 bases; unmatched junction bases: 8. The germline V gene has CDR1 LNHNV and CDR2 YYDKDF (reference sequence). This CDR3 comprises 16 residues. The CDR3 loop is CATRIADRGHTGELFF. Here the CDR3 DNA reads TGTGCCACCCGGATCGCGGACAGGGGGCACACCGGGGAGCTGTTTTTT.

The chain employs TRBV27 and TRBJ2-6; possible D gene TRBD1, 5 bases. This CDR3 region has 17 residues. Trimming removed 6 bases from V and 2 bases from J, with 17 bases in between. Germline V gene lookup returns CDR1 MNHEY and CDR2 SMNVEV (reference sequence). CDR3 sequence: CASSRLNQGAGANVLTF. CDR3 DNA sequence: TGTGCCAGCAGCCGGTTAAATCAAGGGGCTGGGGCCAACGTCCTGACTTTC.

The chain combines TRBV27 with TRBJ2-1; D gene uncertain. With 0 bases removed from V and 3 bases from J, the gap between germline ends came to 12 bases. Germline lookup yields CDR1 MNHEY and CDR2 SMNVEV (reference sequence). The CDR3 loop spans 16 amino acids. CDR3 residues: CASSLSSGIDYNEQFF. The CDR3 nucleotides read TGTGCCAGCAGTTTATCGTCGGGCATAGACTACAATGAGCAGTTCTTC.

The chain has TRBV12-3 or TRBV12-4 and TRBJ2-6; D gene unclear. The CDR3 totals 13 residues. Trimming left V 9 bases short and J 2 bases short, with 8 bases between. CDR3 amino acids: CASSLPGANVLTF. In DNA form, the CDR3 reads TGTGCCAGTAGCCTGCCTGGGGCCAACGTCCTGACTTTC.

The V call is TRBV6-5, the J call TRBJ2-2; weak D call: TRBD2 (6 bases). CDR1 and CDR2 from the germline V gene are MNHEY and SVGAGI. This CDR3 has 15 amino acids. V was trimmed by 5 bases and J by 6 bases, leaving 16 bases between them. CDR3 loop: CASSLRRSGPGELFF. CDR3 bases: TGTGCCAGCAGTCTAAGGAGGAGCGGGCCCGGGGAGCTGTTTTTT.

The chain combines TRBV29-1 with TRBJ2-1; TRBD1 matches at 9 bases. The CDR3 runs to 14 residues. Germline-derived CDR1 and CDR2 are SQVTM and ANQGSEA. V was clipped by 6 bases and J by 5 bases; unmatched bases: 8. The CDR3 is CSVRTDRGNNEQFF. In nucleotides, the CDR3 is TGCAGCGTGAGGACCGACAGGGGGAACAATGAGCAGTTCTTC.

The rearrangement links TRBV20-1 to TRBJ2-7, with D perhaps given as TRBD1 or TRBD2 (5 bases each). The CDR3 spans 12 residues. The V and J ends lost 3 bases and 2 bases respectively, with 8 bases between them. From germline, CDR1 is DFQATT and CDR2 SNEGSKA (reference sequence). DNA of the CDR3: TGCAGTGCTAGGGGGACCGCCTACGAGCAGTACTTC. Translating gives CSARGTAYEQYF.

The rearrangement joins TRBV4-3 to TRBJ2-7; 8 bases match TRBD1. The germline CDR1 and CDR2 sequences are LGHNA and YSLEER. The J segment lost 2 bases and the V segment lost 4 bases, leaving 7 bases of the junction unmatched. The CDR3 runs to 15 residues. The CDR3 region has the DNA TGCGCCAGCAGCCCGGCGGACAGGGCGGCCTACGAGCAGTACTTC. Amino acid sequence: CASSPADRAAYEQYF.

V usage is TRBV7-3 and J usage is TRBJ1-1; D unclear. The CDR3 length is 16 residues. Germline V gene lookup returns CDR1 SGHTA and CDR2 FQGTGA. V dropped 5 bases and J dropped 1 base, with 17 bases sitting between them. The CDR3 reads CASSPRREEENTEAFF. The CDR3 DNA reads TGTGCCAGCAGCCCTCGACGAGAGGAGGAGAACACTGAAGCTTTCTTT.

The table lists this clonotype with a few counts. The CDR3 region is CASSPAGAYEQYF. CDR3 bases: TGTGCCAGTAGTCCCGCGGGAGCCTACGAGCAGTACTTC. This chain joins TRBV19 and TRBJ2-7, with 7 bases fitting TRBD2. CDR1 is LNHDA, CDR2 SQIVND, per germline (reference sequence). The CDR3 has 13 residues. V dropped 5 bases and J dropped 2; count of bases not matched to a gene: 3.

For the CDR3, the DNA is TGCGCCAGCAGCTTGCGTTGGGGGTACGAGCAGTACTTC. Translating gives CASSLRWGYEQYF. The chain links TRBV5-1 to TRBJ2-7; D possibly uses TRBD1 or TRBD2 (5 bases each). The CDR3 runs to 13 residues. Germline-derived CDR1 and CDR2 are SGHRS and YFSETQ. Deletions cut 1 base from V and 4 bases from J, with 9 bases between.

This chain links TRBV29-1 with TRBJ2-7, with 9 nucleotides matching TRBD1. Germline CDR1 is SQVTM and CDR2 is ANQGSEA. V gave up 4 bases and J gave up 4 bases; unmatched junction bases: 2. The CDR3 is 12 amino acids. In DNA form, the CDR3 reads TGCAGCGTTGGACAGGGGGTATACGAGCAGTACTTC. Amino acid sequence: CSVGQGVYEQYF.

This clonotype has just a few counts. CDR3 in amino acids: CASSEGGLSGANVLTF. In nucleotides, the CDR3 is TGTGCCAGCAGTGAGGGGGGTCTCTCTGGGGCCAACGTCCTGACTTTC. The chain recombines TRBV6-4 with TRBJ2-6; a possible D gene is TRBD2 (6 bases). V lost 3 bases and J 0 bases, leaving 9 bases between the germline ends. In germline, CDR1 is MRHNA, CDR2 SNTAGT. The CDR3 runs 16 residues.

V usage is TRBV2 and J usage is TRBJ2-7; no firm D call. The germline CDR1 and CDR2 sequences are SNHLY and FYNNEI. V was pared by 0 bases and J by 5 bases, with 14 bases between. This CDR3 has 15 amino acids. Here the CDR3 reads CASSEALYRVHEQYF. CDR3 bases: TGTGCCAGCAGTGAAGCGCTTTATCGGGTCCACGAGCAGTACTTC. Full variable domain (rest looked up from reference TRBV2 and TRBJ2-7): EPEVTQTPSHQVTQMGQEVILRCVPISNHLYFYWYRQILGQKVEFLVSFYNNEISEKSEIFDDQFSVERPDGSNFTLKIRSTKLEDSAMYFCASSEALYRVHEQYFGPGTRLTVT.

CDR3 DNA: TGCAGCGTTGAACCGAGGGACAGGGGGAACACCGGGGAGCTGTTTTTT. Protein product: CSVEPRDRGNTGELFF. The chain uses TRBV29-1 and TRBJ2-2; 10 bases line up with TRBD1. V shed 2 bases and J 1 base; nucleotides not matched to a gene: 4. The CDR3 is 16 residues long. Germline V gene lookup returns CDR1 SQVTM and CDR2 ANQGSEA.

The chain links TRBV19 to TRBJ1-1; no firm D call. Trimming took off 3 bases at V and 10 bases at J, with 12 bases between the two ends. Per the germline V gene, CDR1 is LNHDA and CDR2 is SQIVND (reference sequence). This CDR3 comprises 12 residues. The CDR3 nucleotides read TGTGCCAGTAGTATTGCGCCAGAGGGAGCTTTCTTT. This sequence encodes CASSIAPEGAFF. Variable domain in full (rest from reference TRBV19 and TRBJ1-1): DGGITQSPKYLFRKEGQNVTLSCEQNLNHDAMYWYRQDPGQGLRLIYYSQIVNDFQKGDIAEGYSVSREKKESFPLTVTSAQKNPTAFYLCASSIAPEGAFFGQGTRLTVV.

The CDR3 nucleotides are TGTGCCAGCAGCGACCCCGGGGGACAGGCCAATCAGCCCCAGCATTTT. It translates to CASSDPGGQANQPQHF. The rearrangement links TRBV4-2 to TRBJ1-5; 8 bases agree with TRBD1. J lost 3 bases, V lost 5 bases, and 9 bases had no gene match. The CDR3 contains 16 residues. Germline values: CDR1 LGHNA, CDR2 YNFKEQ.

This clonotype was counted a single time. This rearrangement joins TRBV5-1 to TRBJ2-1; 12 bases are a match to TRBD2. After removal of 4 bases from V and 4 bases from J, the junction contained 9 bases not matched to a gene. Looked up from germline, CDR1 is SGHRS and CDR2 is YFSETQ. The CDR3 consists of 17 residues. CDR3 sequence: CASSARLAGALYNEQFF. In nucleotides, the CDR3 is TGCGCCAGCAGCGCAAGACTAGCGGGAGCACTGTACAATGAGCAGTTCTTC. The variable domain in full, with the rest retrieved from reference TRBV5-1 and TRBJ2-1, is KAGVTQTPRYLIKTRGQQVTLSCSPISGHRSVSWYQQTPGQGLQFLFEYFSETQRNKGNFPGRFSGRQFSNSRSEMNVSTLELGDSALYLCASSARLAGALYNEQFFGPGTRLTVL.

The chain joins TRBV20-1 to TRBJ2-7, with TRBD2 matching 8 bases. Looked up from germline, CDR1 is DFQATT and CDR2 is SNEGSKA (reference sequence). The CDR3 contains 14 residues. The trim removed 6 bases at V and 0 bases at J, leaving 7 bases unmatched. Here the CDR3 reads CSAKSGTSSYEQYF. The CDR3 region has the DNA TGCAGTGCCAAGTCCGGGACTAGCTCCTACGAGCAGTACTTC.

The chain links TRBV30 to TRBJ1-5; D call uncertain. This CDR3 is 13 amino acids long. V shed 2 bases and J shed 3 bases, with 8 bases lying between them. CDR1 and CDR2 (germline): GTSNPN, SVGIG (reference sequence). In DNA, the CDR3 is TGTGCCTGGAGTTTAGCCCCCAATCAGCCCCAGCATTTT. Its protein is CAWSLAPNQPQHF. Full variable domain (outside the CDR3, taken from reference TRBV30 and TRBJ1-5): SQTIHQWPATLVQPVGSPLSLECTVEGTSNPNLYWYRQAAGRGLQLLFYSVGIGQISSEVPQNLSASRPQDRQFILSSKKLLLSDSGFYLCAWSLAPNQPQHFGDGTRLSIL.

This clonotype occurred once. The J gene is TRBJ2-1, the V gene TRBV20-1; 14 positions agree with TRBD2. Germline V gene lookup returns CDR1 DFQATT and CDR2 SNEGSKA (reference sequence). Trimming removed 5 bases from V and 4 bases from J; junction bases left unmatched: 10. The CDR3 has 17 amino acids. The DNA of the CDR3 is TGCAGTGCTCCCCCTGGGACTAGCGGGGGCCCTTACAATGAGCAGTTCTTC. This sequence encodes CSAPPGTSGGPYNEQFF.

This rearrangement joins TRBV6-2 or TRBV6-3 to TRBJ2-1; D may correspond to TRBD1 or TRBD2 (5 bases each). CDR1 and CDR2 (germline): MNHEY, SVGEGT. The CDR3 has 16 residues. The ends were cut back, 2 bases at V and 0 bases at J, with 11 bases in the middle. DNA for the CDR3: TGTGCCAGCAGTTACCCCGAGGGGAGCTCCTACAATGAGCAGTTCTTC. Its translation is CASSYPEGSSYNEQFF.

The rearrangement links TRBV10-3 to TRBJ2-7, with 7 bases fitting TRBD1. CDR1 is ENHRY and CDR2 is SYGVKD in the germline V gene. This CDR3 region has 13 residues. The V and J ends lost 6 bases and 3 bases, in that order; junction bases with no gene match: 5. CDR3: CAIRETGFYEQYF. CDR3 coding DNA: TGTGCCATCAGGGAGACAGGGTTCTACGAGCAGTACTTC.

This clonotype was seen once. The genes are TRBV28 and TRBJ2-7; perhaps TRBD2 as D (6 bases). The germline V gene encodes CDR1 MDHEN and CDR2 SYDVKM. The CDR3 is 14 amino acids. Trimming took 4 bases from V and 4 from J, leaving 14 bases between them. CDR3 loop: CASSSPGLAYEQYF. CDR3 DNA sequence: TGTGCCAGCAGTTCCCCAGGGCTAGCGTACGAGCAGTACTTC.